This is a list of T cell receptor beta chains from one sample in a study of CD8+ T cells in alopecia areata. Sequenced by immunoSEQ multiplex PCR; TCRdb stores in-frame clones only, minus some. Altogether some 120,000 clones are present, 60% to 65% being singletons, with the ten largest covering roughly 5%. The material sequenced was CD4+ T cells sorted from blood, taken at week 4, from a patient treated with tofacitinib. The origin of the receptors is a human donor with alopecia areata. The CDR3 runs from the conserved cysteine through the conserved F or W. The order of the fields is V gene, D gene, J gene, clone size, CDR3 protein, CDR3 DNA. A D gene is named only where the DNA matches it firmly. Size is stated for part of the rows, as once, few or many counts, or as a class when the clone is expanded.

V gene: TRBV7-9
D gene: .
J gene: TRBJ2-1
clone size: few
CDR3 protein: CASSLASTVNNEQFF
CDR3 DNA: TGTGCCAGCAGCTTAGCGAGTACAGTTAACAATGAGCAGTTCTTC

V gene: TRBV4-1
D gene: TRBD2
J gene: TRBJ2-5
clone size: .
CDR3 protein: CASSQGVTSGDQETQYF
CDR3 DNA: TGCGCCAGCAGCCAAGGTGTAACTAGCGGAGATCAAGAGACCCAGTACTTC

V gene: TRBV6-5
D gene: TRBD1
J gene: TRBJ1-1
clone size: .
CDR3 protein: CASSYGTGATEAFF
CDR3 DNA: TGTGCCAGCAGTTACGGGACAGGGGCTACTGAAGCTTTCTTT

V gene: TRBV18
D gene: TRBD2
J gene: TRBJ2-1
clone size: .
CDR3 protein: CASSPEREANEQFF
CDR3 DNA: TGTGCCAGCTCACCAGAGCGGGAGGCAAATGAGCAGTTCTTC

V gene: TRBV7-2
D gene: .
J gene: TRBJ2-3
clone size: .
CDR3 protein: CASSLVGGEDTQYF
CDR3 DNA: TGTGCCAGCAGCTTAGTTGGGGGCGAAGATACGCAGTATTTT

V gene: TRBV29-1
D gene: .
J gene: TRBJ2-7
clone size: .
CDR3 protein: CSVRGSLLEYEQYF
CDR3 DNA: TGCAGCGTACGAGGCTCACTTCTCGAGTACGAGCAGTACTTC

V gene: TRBV4-1
D gene: TRBD2
J gene: TRBJ2-7
clone size: .
CDR3 protein: CASSQGLAGVEQYF
CDR3 DNA: TGCGCCAGCAGCCAGGGACTAGCGGGAGTCGAGCAGTACTTC

V gene: TRBV30
D gene: TRBD2
J gene: TRBJ2-5
clone size: .
CDR3 protein: CAWSSGRIQETQYF
CDR3 DNA: TGTGCCTGGTCTAGCGGGAGGATCCAAGAGACCCAGTACTTC

V gene: TRBV30
D gene: .
J gene: TRBJ1-2
clone size: .
CDR3 protein: CAWSLRGDYGYTF
CDR3 DNA: TGTGCCTGGTCCCTGAGGGGGGACTATGGCTACACCTTC

V gene: TRBV7-2
D gene: TRBD2
J gene: TRBJ2-5
clone size: once
CDR3 protein: CASSVRLAGVETQYF
CDR3 DNA: TGTGCCAGCAGCGTCCGACTAGCGGGGGTTGAGACCCAGTACTTC

V gene: TRBV7-2
D gene: .
J gene: TRBJ2-5
clone size: .
CDR3 protein: CASTLGGAGGETQYF
CDR3 DNA: TGTGCCAGCACCCTAGGGGGGGCAGGAGGAGAGACCCAGTACTTC

V gene: TRBV29-1
D gene: .
J gene: TRBJ1-2
clone size: .
CDR3 protein: CSVESPRDDGYTF
CDR3 DNA: TGCAGCGTTGAATCCCCCAGGGACGATGGCTACACCTTC

V gene: TRBV5-6
D gene: .
J gene: TRBJ2-1
clone size: .
CDR3 protein: CASSLAGREEQFF
CDR3 DNA: TGTGCCAGCAGCTTGGCCGGCAGGGAAGAGCAGTTCTTC

V gene: TRBV2
D gene: TRBD2
J gene: TRBJ2-5
clone size: few
CDR3 protein: CASSELAGETQYF
CDR3 DNA: TGTGCCAGCAGTGAACTAGCGGGGGAGACCCAGTACTTC

V gene: TRBV5-1
D gene: TRBD2
J gene: TRBJ2-4
clone size: .
CDR3 protein: CASSDPGGDKNIQYF
CDR3 DNA: TGCGCCAGCAGCGACCCCGGGGGGGACAAAAACATTCAGTACTTC

V gene: TRBV4-1
D gene: TRBD2
J gene: TRBJ2-7
clone size: .
CDR3 protein: CASSRGLAGGNEQYF
CDR3 DNA: TGCGCCAGCAGCCGGGGACTAGCGGGAGGGAATGAGCAGTACTTC

V gene: TRBV25-1
D gene: .
J gene: TRBJ2-7
clone size: .
CDR3 protein: CASSDMRGQYEQYF
CDR3 DNA: TGTGCCAGCAGTGATATGCGGGGCCAGTACGAGCAGTACTTC

V gene: TRBV7-9
D gene: .
J gene: TRBJ1-6
clone size: .
CDR3 protein: CASGSPLHF
CDR3 DNA: TGTGCCAGCGGGTCCCCCCTCCACTTT

V gene: TRBV7-2
D gene: .
J gene: TRBJ2-1
clone size: few
CDR3 protein: CASSKGGYSYNEQFF
CDR3 DNA: TGTGCCAGCAGCAAAGGTGGTTACTCCTACAATGAGCAGTTCTTC

V gene: TRBV5-4
D gene: TRBD1
J gene: TRBJ1-6
clone size: .
CDR3 protein: CASSLYWTGSRGSPLHF
CDR3 DNA: TGTGCCAGCAGCTTGTACTGGACAGGGTCTCGGGGATCACCCCTCCACTTT

V gene: TRBV30
D gene: .
J gene: TRBJ2-3
clone size: .
CDR3 protein: CAWSVGRINTDTQYF
CDR3 DNA: TGTGCCTGGAGTGTGGGTCGGATTAACACAGATACGCAGTATTTT

V gene: TRBV29-1
D gene: TRBD1
J gene: TRBJ2-3
clone size: once
CDR3 protein: CSVEDRLQGVADTQYF
CDR3 DNA: TGCAGCGTTGAAGACCGACTGCAGGGGGTGGCAGATACGCAGTATTTT

V gene: TRBV6-6
D gene: .
J gene: TRBJ1-5
clone size: few
CDR3 protein: CASSGSNQPQHF
CDR3 DNA: TGTGCCAGCAGCGGAAGCAATCAGCCCCAGCATTTT

V gene: TRBV6-6
D gene: .
J gene: TRBJ1-2
clone size: .
CDR3 protein: CASSYSAAGAPYGYTF
CDR3 DNA: TGTGCCAGCAGTTACTCCGCGGCAGGGGCACCCTATGGCTACACCTTC

V gene: TRBV9
D gene: TRBD2
J gene: TRBJ2-1
clone size: .
CDR3 protein: CASSVASGGSASSYNEQFF
CDR3 DNA: TGTGCCAGCAGCGTAGCTAGCGGGGGTTCCGCAAGCTCCTACAATGAGCAGTTCTTC

V gene: TRBV5-1
D gene: TRBD1
J gene: TRBJ1-1
clone size: few
CDR3 protein: CASSLNDRVGEAFF
CDR3 DNA: TGCGCCAGCAGCCTGAACGACAGGGTGGGCGAAGCTTTCTTT

V gene: TRBV7-9
D gene: .
J gene: TRBJ2-5
clone size: .
CDR3 protein: CASSPGRSKETQYF
CDR3 DNA: TGTGCCAGCAGCCCGGGACGGAGTAAAGAGACCCAGTACTTC

V gene: TRBV2
D gene: .
J gene: TRBJ1-1
clone size: .
CDR3 protein: CASSNNKNTEAFF
CDR3 DNA: TGTGCCAGCAGTAACAACAAGAACACTGAAGCTTTCTTT

V gene: TRBV5-6
D gene: TRBD2
J gene: TRBJ2-4
clone size: once
CDR3 protein: CASSWTTSEGNIQYF
CDR3 DNA: TGTGCCAGCAGCTGGACGACTAGCGAGGGGAACATTCAGTACTTC

V gene: TRBV27
D gene: .
J gene: TRBJ2-3
clone size: .
CDR3 protein: CASSPGVPLPTDTQYF
CDR3 DNA: TGTGCCAGCAGTCCCGGGGTACCGCTTCCAACAGATACGCAGTATTTT

V gene: TRBV7-9
D gene: .
J gene: TRBJ2-7
clone size: few
CDR3 protein: CASSGRTGHEQYF
CDR3 DNA: TGTGCCAGCAGCGGACGGACGGGGCACGAGCAGTACTTC

V gene: TRBV4-1
D gene: .
J gene: TRBJ1-1
clone size: .
CDR3 protein: CASSPKQAPGLPEAFF
CDR3 DNA: TGCGCCAGCAGCCCGAAACAGGCCCCAGGCCTCCCTGAAGCTTTCTTT